These 14 T cell receptor beta chains were all obtained from the same sample, sequenced in a study of human thymus T cells. Generated by immunoSEQ multiplex PCR, the TCRdb table keeps only in-frame clones and is missing some. The sample records tens of thousands of clones, approximately 95% being singletons. The sequenced sample consisted of blood. The receptors were gathered from a boy in the first two years of life with a congenital heart defect but otherwise immunologically healthy.

The chain links TRBV28 to TRBJ2-7; the D is unclear. CDR1 and CDR2 (germline): MDHEN, SYDVKM. Trimming stripped 1 base from V and 4 bases from J, with 11 bases between. The CDR3 covers 14 residues. CDR3 protein: CASSLFYGPYEQYF. The DNA for the CDR3 is TGTGCCAGCAGTTTATTTTACGGGCCGTACGAGCAGTACTTC.

This chain links TRBV7-2 with TRBJ2-7; TRBD2 matches 8 bases. The CDR3 is 17 amino acids. Germline values: CDR1 SGHTA, CDR2 FQGNSA. Trimming took 1 base from V and 0 from J; bases not matched to a gene: 8. For the CDR3, the DNA is TGTGCCAGCAGCTTAGACGGGGGGGGCGTAAGCTCCTACGAGCAGTACTTC. Protein: CASSLDGGGVSSYEQYF.

The rearrangement joins TRBV19 to TRBJ1-1, with D perhaps matching TRBD1 (5 bases). CDR3 length: 13 amino acids. CDR1 is LNHDA and CDR2 is SQIVND in the germline V gene (reference sequence). Trimming took 4 bases from V and 4 from J, leaving 10 bases between them. The CDR3 region has the DNA TGTGCCAGTAGTACAGGGTTTATCACTGAAGCTTTCTTT. It codes for CASSTGFITEAFF.

The chain carries TRBV5-1 and TRBJ1-1; D is ambiguous. Germline V gene sequence: CDR1 SGHRS, CDR2 YFSETQ. The CDR3 contains 13 residues. V was cut by 7 bases and J by 2 bases, with 12 bases left in between. The CDR3 DNA reads as TGCGCCAGCTCGGCAGGCCTAAACACTGAAGCTTTCTTT. Its translation: CASSAGLNTEAFF.

The chain employs TRBV5-5 and TRBJ2-1; 16 bases line up with TRBD2. Germline V lookup: CDR1 SGHKS, CDR2 YYEKEE (reference sequence). With V trimmed by 4 bases and J by 5 bases, 9 bases remained unmatched. This CDR3 is 18 amino acids long. The CDR3 DNA reads TGTGCCAGCAGCCCGGGACTAGCGGGGGGGACCGGCCACAATGAGCAGTTCTTC. Protein sequence: CASSPGLAGGTGHNEQFF.

This clone has only one observation. The J gene is TRBJ1-1, the V gene TRBV25-1; weak D call: TRBD1 (6 bases). CDR1 and CDR2 (germline): MGHDK, SYGVNS. The CDR3 is 15 residues long. V gave up 2 bases and J gave up 1 base, with 11 bases separating them. In DNA form, the CDR3 reads TGTGCCAGCAGTGAACCAACAGGGCGGAACACTGAAGCTTTCTTT. This encodes CASSEPTGRNTEAFF.

V usage is TRBV11-2 and J usage is TRBJ2-7, with D uncertain. The CDR3 is 15 residues long. Trimming took off 0 bases at V and 2 bases at J, with 11 bases between the two ends. Germline V gene sequence: CDR1 SGHAT, CDR2 FQNNGV. CDR3 protein: CASSLDGSTTYEQYF. The CDR3 DNA is TGTGCCAGCAGCTTAGATGGATCAACTACCTACGAGCAGTACTTC.

The chain employs TRBV27 and TRBJ2-7; TRBD2 matches 9 bases. With 3 bases clipped from V and 3 bases from J, the junction kept 3 bases outside the gene matches. Germline V gives CDR1 MNHEY, CDR2 SMNVEV (reference sequence). The CDR3 extends over 14 amino acids. DNA for the CDR3: TGTGCCAGCAGTTTCGCTAGCGGGAACTACGAGCAGTACTTC. It codes for CASSFASGNYEQYF.

This clone has more than one count but fewer than ten. The V call is TRBV7-2, the J call TRBJ1-2, with D tentatively TRBD1 (5 bases). The CDR3 contains 14 residues. V lost 5 bases to trimming and J lost 8 bases, with 18 bases between them. Germline CDR1 SGHTA, CDR2 FQGNSA. In nucleotides, the CDR3 is TGTGCCAGCAGCCGGGACGCCGGGATTGGGGGCTACACCTTC. Its protein is CASSRDAGIGGYTF.

V is TRBV25-1 and J is TRBJ2-7; 8 positions match TRBD1. V trimming: 1 base; J trimming: 3 bases; junction bases outside the gene matches: 5. This CDR3 spans 15 amino acids. Germline V gene sequence: CDR1 MGHDK, CDR2 SYGVNS. The CDR3 DNA follows: TGTGCCAGCAGTGAATTGAGGGGACAGGTCTACGAGCAGTACTTC. This translates into CASSELRGQVYEQYF.

The chain is built from TRBV5-5 and TRBJ2-7, with TRBD2 matching over 15 bases. Germline V CDR1 and CDR2: SGHKS, YYEKEE (reference sequence). V was clipped by 4 bases and J by 3 bases; unmatched bases: 8. This CDR3 is built from 17 residues. DNA for the CDR3: TGTGCCAGCAGCCCGGGACTAGCGGGAGGTAGGCACTACGAGCAGTACTTC. It specifies CASSPGLAGGRHYEQYF.

The chain employs TRBV15 and TRBJ2-3; 15 positions agree with TRBD2. Per germline, CDR1 LNHNV and CDR2 YYDKDF (reference sequence). CDR3 length: 18 residues. V was pared by 0 bases and J by 4 bases, with 5 bases of the junction left unmatched. CDR3 DNA: TGTGCCACCAGCAGAGATCTTCGGACTAGCGGGAGGGCAGATACGCAGTATTTT. Amino acids: CATSRDLRTSGRADTQYF.

This chain links TRBV2 with TRBJ2-2; D is unclear. CDR1 and CDR2 from the germline V gene are SNHLY and FYNNEI. The V end was cut by 5 bases, the J end by 1 base, with 14 bases between. This CDR3 region has 16 residues. Here the CDR3 DNA reads TGTGCCAGCAGTCGGGTGTCAGTCAAGAACACCGGGGAGCTGTTTTTT. It is translated as CASSRVSVKNTGELFF.

This clone was detected only once. The rearrangement joins TRBV7-9 to TRBJ1-1, with D perhaps TRBD1 (6 bases). The germline V gene has CDR1 SEHNR and CDR2 FQNEAQ (reference sequence). The CDR3 is made up of 15 amino acids. Trimming removed 2 bases at V and 4 bases at J, with 14 bases between. The CDR3 region is CASSLYGVGGTEAFF. Written as DNA, the CDR3 is TGTGCCAGCAGCTTATACGGAGTAGGGGGCACTGAAGCTTTCTTT.